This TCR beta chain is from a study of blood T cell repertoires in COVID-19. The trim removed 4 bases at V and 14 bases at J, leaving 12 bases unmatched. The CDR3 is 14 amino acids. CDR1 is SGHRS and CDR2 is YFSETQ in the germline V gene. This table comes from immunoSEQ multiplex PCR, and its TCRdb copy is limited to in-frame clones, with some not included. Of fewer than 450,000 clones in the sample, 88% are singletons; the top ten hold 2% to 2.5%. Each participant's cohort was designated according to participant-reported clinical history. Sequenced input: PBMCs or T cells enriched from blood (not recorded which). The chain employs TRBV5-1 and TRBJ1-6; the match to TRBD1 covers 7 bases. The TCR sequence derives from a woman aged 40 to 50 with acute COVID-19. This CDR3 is CASSQTDRSGALHF. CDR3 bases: TGCGCCAGCAGCCAAACGGACAGGTCCGGGGCCCTCCACTTT.